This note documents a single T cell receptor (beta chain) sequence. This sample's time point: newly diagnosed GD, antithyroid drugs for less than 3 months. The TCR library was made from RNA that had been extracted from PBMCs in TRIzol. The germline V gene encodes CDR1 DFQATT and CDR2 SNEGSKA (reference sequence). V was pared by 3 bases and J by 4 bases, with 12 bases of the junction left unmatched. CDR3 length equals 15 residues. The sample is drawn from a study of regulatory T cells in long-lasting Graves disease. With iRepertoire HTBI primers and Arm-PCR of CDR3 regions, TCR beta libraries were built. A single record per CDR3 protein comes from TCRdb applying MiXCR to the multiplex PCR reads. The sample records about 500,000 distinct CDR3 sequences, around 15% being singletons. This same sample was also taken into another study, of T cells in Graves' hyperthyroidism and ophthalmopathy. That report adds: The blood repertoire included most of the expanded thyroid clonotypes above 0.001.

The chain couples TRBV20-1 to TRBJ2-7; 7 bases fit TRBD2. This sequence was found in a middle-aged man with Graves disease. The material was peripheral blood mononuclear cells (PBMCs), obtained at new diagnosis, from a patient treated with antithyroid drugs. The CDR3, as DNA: TGCAGTGCTAGTCCGTCGGCGGGAGCAAGGTACGAGCAGTACTTC. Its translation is CSASPSAGARYEQYF.